These T cell receptor beta chains were read from a single sample in a study of cytomegalovirus exposure and HLA in healthy donors. Produced via immunoSEQ multiplex PCR; TCRdb's table is partial and in-frame only. The sample includes 100,000 to 150,000 clones, around 80% of them seen just once. Sequencing input: PBMCs. The receptors here all came from a man in his thirties or forties in good health and CMV-seropositive. Both conserved end residues are part of each CDR3. Each record gives: V gene, D gene, J gene, clone size, CDR3 DNA, CDR3 protein. A D gene is named only where the DNA matches it firmly. Clone size is given for some rows only: seen once, a few or many times, or a class if the clone is expanded.

V: TRBV4-1
D: TRBD2
J: TRBJ2-7
size: .
DNA: TGCGCCAGCAGCCAAGGGCTCGGGGCGGGAGGGTCCTACGAGCAGTACTTC
CDR3: CASSQGLGAGGSYEQYF

V: TRBV6-5
D: .
J: TRBJ1-3
size: .
DNA: TGTGCCAGCAGCCAGGCGCTCGGAAACACCATATATTTT
CDR3: CASSQALGNTIYF

V: TRBV5-1
D: .
J: TRBJ2-2
size: .
DNA: TGCGCCAGCAGCTTAAATTCCGGAGGCACGAACACCGGGGAGCTGTTTTTT
CDR3: CASSLNSGGTNTGELFF

V: TRBV28
D: TRBD2
J: TRBJ2-1
size: .
DNA: TGTGCCAGCAGTTCACTAGCGTCAACTACCGGGTCGGTCGATGAGCAGTTCTTC
CDR3: CASSSLASTTGSVDEQFF

V: TRBV27
D: .
J: TRBJ2-7
size: .
DNA: TGTGCCAGCAGCCAAAGCCGATGGTACGAGCAGTACTTC
CDR3: CASSQSRWYEQYF

V: TRBV6-6
D: .
J: TRBJ2-1
size: few
DNA: TGTGCCAGCAGTTACTCGATGTCTAGCTCCAATGAGCAGTTCTTC
CDR3: CASSYSMSSSNEQFF

V: TRBV23-1
D: .
J: TRBJ1-4
size: .
DNA: TGCGCCAGCACCCCAGGACCGAGCGCGCCGACTAATGAAAACCTGTTTTTT
CDR3: CASTPGPSAPTNENLFF

V: TRBV4-2
D: .
J: TRBJ1-1
size: .
DNA: TGTGCCAGCAGCCAAGCGGTCGGTTCCACTGAAGCTTTCTTT
CDR3: CASSQAVGSTEAFF

V: TRBV9
D: .
J: TRBJ2-3
size: .
DNA: TGTGCCAGCAGCACGGGGGACGGGCTAGGCTGGCCAGATACGCAGTATTTT
CDR3: CASSTGDGLGWPDTQYF

V: TRBV27
D: .
J: TRBJ2-5
size: .
DNA: TGTGCCAGCTCCCCCGGAGAGACCCAGTACTTC
CDR3: CASSPGETQYF

V: TRBV30
D: TRBD1
J: TRBJ1-2
size: .
DNA: TGTGCCTGGAGTATCGGGACAGGGGGCCACTACACCTTC
CDR3: CAWSIGTGGHYTF

V: TRBV19
D: TRBD1
J: TRBJ1-5
size: .
DNA: TGTGCCAGTAGTATACGGGACAGGAACAATCAGCCCCAGCATTTT
CDR3: CASSIRDRNNQPQHF

V: TRBV11-2
D: .
J: TRBJ2-1
size: .
DNA: TGTGCCAGCAGCTCAGTCAGGGGTTCCTACAATGAGCAGTTCTTC
CDR3: CASSSVRGSYNEQFF

V: TRBV27
D: TRBD1
J: TRBJ2-7
size: .
DNA: TGTGCCAGCAGCAGACAGGGTCCAAGGGGCGCCGAGCAGTACTTC
CDR3: CASSRQGPRGAEQYF

V: TRBV13
D: TRBD1
J: TRBJ2-3
size: .
DNA: TGTGCCAGCAGCCGCGACAGGGGATTTGCAGATACGCAGTATTTT
CDR3: CASSRDRGFADTQYF

V: TRBV15
D: TRBD2
J: TRBJ2-3
size: .
DNA: TGTGCCACCAGGACTAGCGGGACAGATACGCAGTATTTT
CDR3: CATRTSGTDTQYF

V: TRBV18
D: .
J: TRBJ1-2
size: .
DNA: TGTGCCAGCTCACCACCGGGAGGGCGCGCGTATGGCTACACCTTC
CDR3: CASSPPGGRAYGYTF

V: TRBV9
D: TRBD1
J: TRBJ2-6
size: once
DNA: TGTGCCAGCAGCATCCGGGACAGCTATAGCTCTGGGGCCAACGTCCTGACTTTC
CDR3: CASSIRDSYSSGANVLTF

V: TRBV4-1
D: .
J: TRBJ2-5
size: .
DNA: TGCGCCAGCAGCCCACCCGCTAGAGGAGAGACCCAGTACTTC
CDR3: CASSPPARGETQYF

V: TRBV7-8
D: .
J: TRBJ1-4
size: .
DNA: TGTGCCAGCAGCTTAGATGCAGGGAACTTACTGTTTTTT
CDR3: CASSLDAGNLLFF

V: TRBV7-6
D: TRBD1
J: TRBJ2-1
size: .
DNA: TGTGCCAGCAGCTTACGGGCACCGGGACAGGCCCACAATGAGCAGTTCTTC
CDR3: CASSLRAPGQAHNEQFF

V: TRBV2
D: .
J: TRBJ1-5
size: .
DNA: TGTGCCAGCCAGAGGAGCTCCAATCAGCCCCAGCATTTT
CDR3: CASQRSSNQPQHF

V: TRBV28
D: TRBD1
J: TRBJ1-2
size: few
DNA: TGTGCCAGCAGCCGGACAGGGAAGAGGTCGGGCTATGGCTACACCTTC
CDR3: CASSRTGKRSGYGYTF

V: TRBV7-8
D: TRBD1
J: TRBJ1-1
size: .
DNA: TGTGCCAGCAGCTTAGCGCTTGCCCTGTCCCAGACAGGGGAGCACACTGAAGCTTTCTTT
CDR3: CASSLALALSQTGEHTEAFF

V: TRBV23-1
D: .
J: TRBJ2-1
size: .
DNA: TGCGCCAGCTCACAAGGGGGGGGCAGAGAGCAGTTCTTC
CDR3: CASSQGGGREQFF

V: TRBV4-2
D: .
J: TRBJ2-3
size: .
DNA: TGTGCCAGCAGCCAAGGGGGAGTCCTAGCTGCACAGAATACGCAGTATTTT
CDR3: CASSQGGVLAAQNTQYF

V: TRBV4-2
D: .
J: TRBJ1-2
size: .
DNA: TGTGCCAGCAGCCAAGAATCCCAGGGGAACTATGGCTACACCTTC
CDR3: CASSQESQGNYGYTF

V: TRBV6-5
D: TRBD1
J: TRBJ2-5
size: .
DNA: TGTGCCAGCAGCTTCGGGACAGGCCAAGAGACCCAGTACTTC
CDR3: CASSFGTGQETQYF

V: TRBV6-1
D: .
J: TRBJ2-2
size: .
DNA: TGTGCCAGCAGCCAAGGGGGTGCCGGGGAGCTGTTTTTT
CDR3: CASSQGGAGELFF

V: TRBV29-1
D: .
J: TRBJ1-2
size: .
DNA: TGCAGCGTTGCCGAGGACAGCTCTCCTTATGGCTACACCTTC
CDR3: CSVAEDSSPYGYTF

V: TRBV6-5
D: .
J: TRBJ2-3
size: few
DNA: TGTGCCAGCAGTTACGGTAGCAGCACAGATACGCAGTATTTT
CDR3: CASSYGSSTDTQYF

V: TRBV5-4
D: .
J: TRBJ2-1
size: few
DNA: TGTGCCAGCAGCTACGGGACTAATGAGCAGTTCTTC
CDR3: CASSYGTNEQFF

V: TRBV28
D: .
J: TRBJ1-1
size: .
DNA: TGTGCCAGCAGTTTATACCGAGGGGAAGCTTTCTTT
CDR3: CASSLYRGEAFF

V: TRBV13
D: TRBD2
J: TRBJ2-4
size: .
DNA: TGTGCCAGCAGCTTTCGCCCTAGCGGGACCAACATTCAGTACTTC
CDR3: CASSFRPSGTNIQYF

V: TRBV7-2
D: TRBD2
J: TRBJ2-7
size: .
DNA: TGTGCCAGCAGTACCGGGGGGGCCAGCTCCTACGAGCAGTACTTC
CDR3: CASSTGGASSYEQYF

V: TRBV7-7
D: .
J: TRBJ2-3
size: .
DNA: TGTGCCAGCAGCTTAAGTGGAGCAGGCACAGATACGCAGTATTTT
CDR3: CASSLSGAGTDTQYF

V: TRBV2
D: .
J: TRBJ1-1
size: .
DNA: TGTGCCAGCAGTCAAAATAGGAGGCGGATAAACACTGAAGCTTTCTTT
CDR3: CASSQNRRRINTEAFF

V: TRBV6-6
D: TRBD2
J: TRBJ2-7
size: few
DNA: TGTGCCAGCAGTCGGACTAGCGGGTCCTACGAGCAGTACTTC
CDR3: CASSRTSGSYEQYF

V: TRBV5-1
D: .
J: TRBJ1-1
size: .
DNA: TGCGCCAGCGGACCGGGGGGCAGGAACACTGAAGCTTTCTTT
CDR3: CASGPGGRNTEAFF

V: TRBV13
D: .
J: TRBJ2-7
size: .
DNA: TGTGCCAGCAGCTCAAACCGGGACTTGATCTACGAGCAGTACTTC
CDR3: CASSSNRDLIYEQYF

V: TRBV29-1
D: .
J: TRBJ1-1
size: .
DNA: TGCAGCGGGTCGGGATTGAACACTGAAGCTTTCTTT
CDR3: CSGSGLNTEAFF

V: TRBV28
D: .
J: TRBJ2-4
size: .
DNA: TGTGCCAGCTCCAGTGGAGGAAAACGCATTCAGTACTTC
CDR3: CASSSGGKRIQYF

V: TRBV19
D: TRBD1
J: TRBJ2-7
size: .
DNA: TGTGCCAGTATGACAGAGGGGACAGGGGGTCACGAGCAGTACTTC
CDR3: CASMTEGTGGHEQYF

V: TRBV6-5
D: TRBD2
J: TRBJ2-4
size: .
DNA: TGTGCCAGCAGTTACGGGGCGGGAGAAGCCGTTCGATACTTC
CDR3: CASSYGAGEAVRYF

V: TRBV30
D: .
J: TRBJ1-1
size: .
DNA: .
CDR3: CAWSVGTGSDTFGGFF

V: TRBV7-3
D: .
J: TRBJ1-1
size: few
DNA: TGTGCCAGCAGCTTTTCGGGTCAGAACACTGAAGCTTTCTTT
CDR3: CASSFSGQNTEAFF

V: TRBV19
D: TRBD1
J: TRBJ1-1
size: once
DNA: TGTGCCAGTAGTCCAGGGACAGGGAGACGTTGGACTGAAGCTTTCTTT
CDR3: CASSPGTGRRWTEAFF

V: TRBV29-1
D: .
J: TRBJ1-4
size: once
DNA: TGCAGCGTTGAAGTAGCAGGGCGGGGAGAAAAACTGTTTTTT
CDR3: CSVEVAGRGEKLFF

V: TRBV6-5
D: TRBD2
J: TRBJ2-4
size: .
DNA: TGTGCCAGCAGTTACTCGGTTCAGGGAGGGTGGTACTTC
CDR3: CASSYSVQGGWYF

V: TRBV7-6
D: TRBD2
J: TRBJ2-5
size: .
DNA: TGTGCCAGCAGCTTAGGCAGAAGCGGGATAGGGACCCAGTACTTC
CDR3: CASSLGRSGIGTQYF

V: TRBV4-1
D: TRBD2
J: TRBJ2-7
size: .
DNA: TGCGCCAGCAGCCAACGCTCAAGTCCCCCCGCGGGGGACGAGCAGTACTTC
CDR3: CASSQRSSPPAGDEQYF

V: TRBV7-9
D: TRBD1
J: TRBJ2-1
size: .
DNA: TGTTCCAGCAGTTCTCCGGGACAGGGGTTTGGTGAGCAGTTCTTC
CDR3: CSSSSPGQGFGEQFF

V: TRBV18
D: .
J: TRBJ1-2
size: .
DNA: TGTGCCAGCTCTACGTACCGGGACACCTTATCTTATGGCTACACCTTC
CDR3: CASSTYRDTLSYGYTF

V: TRBV5-1
D: .
J: TRBJ1-5
size: .
DNA: TGCGCCAGCAGCCCCGGGAGGGCCGATCAGCCCCAGCATTTT
CDR3: CASSPGRADQPQHF

V: TRBV9
D: TRBD2
J: TRBJ2-2
size: .
DNA: TGTGCCAGCAGCGTAGCGATTACTAGCGGCAGTGCGAACACCGGGGAGCTGTTTTTT
CDR3: CASSVAITSGSANTGELFF